These T cell receptor beta chains were read from a single sample in a study of blood T cells in healthy people across ages. TCRdb used MiXCR to reprocess the 5' RACE reads, holding one entry per CDR3 protein. The sample yields hundreds of thousands of distinct CDR3 sequences, roughly 46% seen once. Sequencing was done on a sample of blood. The receptors stem from a man older than 75 in good health. CDR3s include the opening cysteine and the closing phenylalanine or tryptophan. Fields, in order: J gene, D gene, clone size, V gene, CDR3 protein, CDR3 DNA. The D gene is left open where the match is weak. Clone size is not always given. Where it is, it says once, few, many or a class for expanded clones.

j_gene: TRBJ1-5; d_gene: -; abundance: -; v_gene: TRBV2; CDR3aa: CASRPGRSGGNQPQHF; CDR3nt: TGTGCCAGCAGGCCCGGTCGATCCGGGGGCAATCAGCCCCAGCATTTT
j_gene: TRBJ2-7; d_gene: TRBD1; abundance: once; v_gene: TRBV4-1; CDR3aa: CASSQDDDRGEVYEQYF; CDR3nt: TGCGCCAGCAGCCAAGACGACGACAGGGGGGAAGTTTACGAGCAGTACTTC
j_gene: TRBJ1-5; d_gene: -; abundance: -; v_gene: TRBV12-3/TRBV12-4; CDR3aa: CASTSLGHAGGQHF; CDR3nt: TGTGCCAGCACCTCGTTGGGGCATGCTGGCGGCCAGCATTTT
j_gene: TRBJ1-6; d_gene: -; abundance: few; v_gene: TRBV20-1; CDR3aa: CSASAGTNSPLHF; CDR3nt: TGCAGTGCTAGTGCCGGGACCAATTCACCCCTCCACTTT
j_gene: TRBJ2-7; d_gene: -; abundance: once; v_gene: TRBV30; CDR3aa: CAWSVRWASYEQYF; CDR3nt: TGTGCCTGGAGTGTTCGGTGGGCTTCCTACGAGCAGTACTTC
j_gene: TRBJ2-7; d_gene: TRBD1; abundance: -; v_gene: TRBV5-1; CDR3aa: CASSAGQGEQYF; CDR3nt: TGCGCCAGCAGCGCTGGACAGGGCGAGCAGTACTTC
j_gene: TRBJ2-7; d_gene: -; abundance: many; v_gene: TRBV20-1; CDR3aa: CSASLFNYEQYF; CDR3nt: TGCAGTGCTAGCCTATTCAACTACGAGCAGTACTTC
j_gene: TRBJ2-5; d_gene: TRBD2; abundance: -; v_gene: TRBV20-1; CDR3aa: CSASASGSSGNEQYF; CDR3nt: TGCAGTGCGAGCGCTAGCGGGAGTTCCGGCAATGAGCAGTACTTC
j_gene: TRBJ2-3; d_gene: TRBD2; abundance: -; v_gene: TRBV29-1; CDR3aa: CSVDWLAGSDTQYF; CDR3nt: TGCAGCGTCGACTGGCTAGCGGGATCTGATACGCAGTATTTT
j_gene: TRBJ1-2; d_gene: -; abundance: few; v_gene: TRBV6-2/TRBV6-3; CDR3aa: CASLGANYGYTF; CDR3nt: TGTGCCAGCTTAGGCGCTAACTATGGCTACACCTTC
j_gene: TRBJ2-7; d_gene: -; abundance: few; v_gene: TRBV21-1; CDR3aa: CASSKGGIRGYEQYF; CDR3nt: TGTGCCAGCAGCAAAGGCGGGATCAGAGGATACGAGCAGTACTTC
j_gene: TRBJ2-7; d_gene: -; abundance: many; v_gene: TRBV7-2; CDR3aa: CASSLGHAAYEQYF; CDR3nt: TGTGCCAGCAGCTTAGGCCACGCAGCCTACGAGCAGTACTTC
j_gene: TRBJ2-3; d_gene: -; abundance: -; v_gene: TRBV20-1; CDR3aa: CSADTTDTQYF; CDR3nt: TGCAGTGCAGACACCACAGATACGCAGTATTTT
j_gene: TRBJ2-1; d_gene: -; abundance: few; v_gene: TRBV12-3/TRBV12-4; CDR3aa: CASRGAGGSYNEQFF; CDR3nt: TGTGCCAGCAGGGGGGCCGGGGGGTCCTACAATGAGCAGTTCTTC
j_gene: TRBJ2-5; d_gene: -; abundance: many; v_gene: TRBV12-3/TRBV12-4; CDR3aa: CASSSGAHGTQYF; CDR3nt: TGTGCCAGCAGTTCTGGGGCCCACGGGACCCAGTACTTC
j_gene: TRBJ2-7; d_gene: -; abundance: many; v_gene: TRBV25-1; CDR3aa: CASSSSYRDLYEQYF; CDR3nt: TGTGCCAGCAGTTCCTCTTACAGGGATCTCTACGAGCAGTACTTC
j_gene: TRBJ2-1; d_gene: -; abundance: -; v_gene: TRBV30; CDR3aa: CAWNSLTSRDNEQFF; CDR3nt: TGTGCCTGGAACTCCCTGACGAGTCGGGACAATGAGCAGTTCTTC
j_gene: TRBJ2-1; d_gene: TRBD2; abundance: -; v_gene: TRBV6-6; CDR3aa: CASSWTGTSGGNEQFF; CDR3nt: TGTGCCAGCAGTTGGACCGGGACTAGTGGAGGGAATGAGCAGTTCTTC
j_gene: TRBJ2-1; d_gene: TRBD2; abundance: -; v_gene: TRBV5-5; CDR3aa: CASSFSSGLYNEQFF; CDR3nt: TGTGCCAGCAGCTTCTCTAGCGGGCTATACAATGAGCAGTTCTTC
j_gene: TRBJ2-2; d_gene: TRBD1; abundance: -; v_gene: TRBV7-2; CDR3aa: CASSPDRVRTGELFF; CDR3nt: TGTGCCAGCAGCCCGGACAGGGTACGCACCGGGGAGCTGTTTTTT
j_gene: TRBJ1-2; d_gene: -; abundance: -; v_gene: TRBV7-9; CDR3aa: CASSHARAYGYTF; CDR3nt: TGTGCCAGCAGTCACGCTCGGGCCTATGGCTACACCTTC
j_gene: TRBJ2-5; d_gene: -; abundance: -; v_gene: TRBV3-1; CDR3aa: CASSQDSGFTSAGETQYF; CDR3nt: TGTGCCAGCAGCCAAGATTCGGGGTTCACTTCCGCGGGAGAGACCCAGTACTTC
j_gene: TRBJ2-1; d_gene: -; abundance: few; v_gene: TRBV7-2; CDR3aa: CASSPDHNEQFF; CDR3nt: TGTGCCAGCAGCCCTGATCACAATGAGCAGTTCTTC
j_gene: TRBJ2-5; d_gene: -; abundance: -; v_gene: TRBV24-1; CDR3aa: CATSARTWLQETQYF; CDR3nt: TGTGCCACCAGTGCCAGGACGTGGTTACAAGAGACCCAGTACTTC
j_gene: TRBJ2-5; d_gene: -; abundance: many; v_gene: TRBV7-2; CDR3aa: CASSLAHTGETQYF; CDR3nt: TGTGCCAGCAGCTTAGCGCATACTGGAGAGACCCAGTACTTC
j_gene: TRBJ2-3; d_gene: -; abundance: -; v_gene: TRBV10-3; CDR3aa: CAISEVAARWQTDTQYF; CDR3nt: TGTGCCATCAGTGAGGTCGCGGCTAGGTGGCAGACAGATACGCAGTATTTT
j_gene: TRBJ1-2; d_gene: TRBD1; abundance: -; v_gene: TRBV5-1; CDR3aa: CASSLGTGGLLYGYTF; CDR3nt: TGCGCCAGCAGCTTAGGGACAGGCGGCCTACTGTATGGCTACACCTTC
j_gene: TRBJ2-3; d_gene: -; abundance: -; v_gene: TRBV7-3; CDR3aa: CASSLTIERPDTQYF; CDR3nt: TGTGCCAGCAGTCTTACTATCGAGAGGCCAGATACGCAGTATTTT
j_gene: TRBJ2-1; d_gene: TRBD2; abundance: few; v_gene: TRBV9; CDR3aa: CASSPGLAGGQWERGFF; CDR3nt: TGTGCCAGCAGCCCGGGGCTAGCGGGAGGTCAATGGGAGCGCGGGTTCTTC
j_gene: TRBJ2-1; d_gene: TRBD2; abundance: few; v_gene: TRBV9; CDR3aa: CASSDGAGNVEEQFF; CDR3nt: TGTGCCAGCAGCGACGGAGCGGGGAATGTTGAAGAGCAGTTCTTC
j_gene: TRBJ1-2; d_gene: -; abundance: once; v_gene: TRBV29-1; CDR3aa: CSVESGQGSNYGYTF; CDR3nt: TGCAGCGTTGAAAGTGGGCAGGGGTCCAACTATGGCTACACCTTC
j_gene: TRBJ1-2; d_gene: -; abundance: -; v_gene: TRBV7-8; CDR3aa: CASSSELGYTF; CDR3nt: TGTGCCAGCAGCTCGGAGCTAGGCTACACCTTC
j_gene: TRBJ2-5; d_gene: -; abundance: -; v_gene: TRBV3-1; CDR3aa: CASSSQPGSETQYF; CDR3nt: TGTGCCAGCAGCTCCCAGCCGGGATCCGAGACCCAGTACTTC
j_gene: TRBJ2-5; d_gene: TRBD1; abundance: many; v_gene: TRBV7-9; CDR3aa: CASSRQGAGETQYF; CDR3nt: TGTGCCAGCAGCCGACAGGGGGCGGGTGAGACCCAGTACTTC
j_gene: TRBJ2-5; d_gene: -; abundance: -; v_gene: TRBV20-1; CDR3aa: CSARIGETQYF; CDR3nt: TGCAGTGCTAGGATAGGAGAGACCCAGTACTTC
j_gene: TRBJ2-5; d_gene: TRBD2; abundance: -; v_gene: TRBV9; CDR3aa: CASSLTSGGEVETQYF; CDR3nt: TGTGCCAGCAGCCTTACAAGCGGGGGAGAGGTGGAGACCCAGTACTTC
j_gene: TRBJ1-3; d_gene: TRBD1; abundance: -; v_gene: TRBV6-5; CDR3aa: CASSWDSGSGNTIYF; CDR3nt: TGTGCCAGCAGTTGGGACAGCGGGTCTGGAAACACCATATATTTT
j_gene: TRBJ2-1; d_gene: -; abundance: many; v_gene: TRBV12-3/TRBV12-4; CDR3aa: CASSRGLPLLGEQFF; CDR3nt: TGTGCCAGCAGCCGGGGACTGCCCCTTCTCGGTGAGCAGTTCTTC
j_gene: TRBJ2-7; d_gene: -; abundance: -; v_gene: TRBV6-6; CDR3aa: CASSYSNGDEQYF; CDR3nt: TGTGCCAGCAGTTACTCTAACGGGGACGAGCAGTACTTC
j_gene: TRBJ2-7; d_gene: TRBD2; abundance: -; v_gene: TRBV5-5; CDR3aa: CASRGGSASAYSYEQYF; CDR3nt: TGTGCCAGCAGGGGAGGGAGTGCTAGCGCCTACTCCTACGAGCAGTACTTC
j_gene: TRBJ2-3; d_gene: -; abundance: -; v_gene: TRBV9; CDR3aa: CASSGALGTQYF; CDR3nt: TGTGCCAGCAGCGGAGCCCTAGGGACGCAGTATTTT
j_gene: TRBJ2-6; d_gene: -; abundance: -; v_gene: TRBV4-3; CDR3aa: CASSQGRDSGANVLTF; CDR3nt: TGCGCCAGCAGCCAAGGACGCGACTCTGGAGCCAACGTCCTGACTTTC
j_gene: TRBJ2-4; d_gene: -; abundance: many; v_gene: TRBV12-3/TRBV12-4; CDR3aa: CASSQPRQLAKNIQYF; CDR3nt: TGTGCCAGCAGCCAACCCCGGCAGCTAGCCAAAAACATTCAGTACTTC
j_gene: TRBJ1-1; d_gene: -; abundance: few; v_gene: TRBV27; CDR3aa: CASSPLGMEAFF; CDR3nt: TGTGCCAGCAGCCCCCTGGGTATGGAAGCTTTCTTT
j_gene: TRBJ2-3; d_gene: -; abundance: -; v_gene: TRBV4-1; CDR3aa: CASSQGAADWGSDTQYF; CDR3nt: TGCGCCAGCAGCCAAGGGGCGGCCGATTGGGGATCAGATACGCAGTATTTT
j_gene: TRBJ1-5; d_gene: -; abundance: -; v_gene: TRBV2; CDR3aa: CASRGGGSYQPQHF; CDR3nt: TGTGCCAGCAGAGGGGGAGGGAGCTATCAGCCCCAGCATTTT
j_gene: TRBJ1-1; d_gene: -; abundance: -; v_gene: TRBV11-3; CDR3aa: CASSFSFGSNTEAFF; CDR3nt: TGTGCCAGCAGCTTCTCATTCGGCAGTAACACTGAAGCTTTCTTT
j_gene: TRBJ2-1; d_gene: TRBD2; abundance: -; v_gene: TRBV20-1; CDR3aa: CSASGGTSGRAGNEQFF; CDR3nt: TGCAGTGCTAGCGGCGGGACTAGCGGGAGAGCAGGCAATGAGCAGTTCTTC
j_gene: TRBJ2-5; d_gene: -; abundance: -; v_gene: TRBV2; CDR3aa: CASSDSRSDSWEETQYF; CDR3nt: TGTGCCAGCAGTGATTCCCGTAGCGATTCTTGGGAAGAGACCCAGTACTTC
j_gene: TRBJ1-2; d_gene: -; abundance: few; v_gene: TRBV7-2; CDR3aa: CASRGQPSIDYGYTF; CDR3nt: TGTGCCAGCCGTGGCCAACCATCAATAGACTATGGCTACACCTTC
j_gene: TRBJ2-5; d_gene: TRBD1; abundance: many; v_gene: TRBV11-2; CDR3aa: CASSKIQTGRETQYF; CDR3nt: TGTGCCAGCAGCAAAATTCAGACAGGGCGGGAGACCCAGTACTTC
j_gene: TRBJ1-4; d_gene: -; abundance: few; v_gene: TRBV9; CDR3aa: CASSVGAVGEKLFF; CDR3nt: TGTGCCAGCAGCGTAGGAGCAGTTGGTGAAAAACTGTTTTTT
j_gene: TRBJ2-5; d_gene: -; abundance: -; v_gene: TRBV15; CDR3aa: CATSRESKTQYF; CDR3nt: TGTGCCACCAGCAGAGAAAGTAAGACCCAGTACTTC
j_gene: TRBJ2-7; d_gene: -; abundance: -; v_gene: TRBV27; CDR3aa: CASRNGARSDEQYF; CDR3nt: TGTGCCAGCAGGAACGGGGCCAGGTCGGACGAGCAGTACTTC